The T cell receptor beta chain described here comes from a study of T cell responses to AZD1222 COVID-19 vaccine. The CDR3 consists of 14 residues. Germline V gives CDR1 SGHNT, CDR2 YENEEA. V was pared by 2 bases and J by 12 bases, with 13 bases of the junction left unmatched. Sequencing used immunoSEQ multiplex PCR; TCRdb keeps in-frame clones, though not all of them. The table has 110,000 or so clones, around nine tenths seen once; the top ten hold about 3%. This TCR was recovered from an adult in good health. The sequenced sample was peripheral blood, obtained on day 0 of MenACWY control vaccination. The V gene is TRBV11-3, the J gene TRBJ2-7; TRBD2 agrees at 7 bases. The CDR3 spells CASSLPGGRADLYF. The CDR3 bases are TGTGCCAGCAGCTTACCCGGAGGGAGGGCTGATTTGTACTTC.